The table lists the clone carrying this T cell receptor beta chain with a few counts. What it recognizes is unknown. The repertoire was sequenced with immunoSEQ multiplex PCR; TCRdb's copy has only in-frame clones and lacks some. The table records 150,000 to 200,000 clones, roughly 85% of them present only once. V lost 0 bases to trimming and J lost 4 bases, with 9 bases between them. Germline CDR1 is MNHEY and CDR2 is SVGAGI. The CDR3 spans 15 residues. The data derive from a study of cytomegalovirus exposure and HLA in healthy donors. Findings of the study overall: Some public TCRs appeared in many individuals, while most sequences were rare.

A roughly 130-subject validation cohort, separate from the roughly 670-subject first cohort, supplied the donors. Sequencing was done on a sample of PBMCs. The receptor's source is a young man in good health and CMV-seropositive. The V call is TRBV6-5, the J call TRBJ1-4; D not resolved. The CDR3 region is CASSYSGRLNEKLFF. The CDR3, as DNA: TGTGCCAGCAGTTACTCCGGGAGACTTAATGAAAAACTGTTTTTT.